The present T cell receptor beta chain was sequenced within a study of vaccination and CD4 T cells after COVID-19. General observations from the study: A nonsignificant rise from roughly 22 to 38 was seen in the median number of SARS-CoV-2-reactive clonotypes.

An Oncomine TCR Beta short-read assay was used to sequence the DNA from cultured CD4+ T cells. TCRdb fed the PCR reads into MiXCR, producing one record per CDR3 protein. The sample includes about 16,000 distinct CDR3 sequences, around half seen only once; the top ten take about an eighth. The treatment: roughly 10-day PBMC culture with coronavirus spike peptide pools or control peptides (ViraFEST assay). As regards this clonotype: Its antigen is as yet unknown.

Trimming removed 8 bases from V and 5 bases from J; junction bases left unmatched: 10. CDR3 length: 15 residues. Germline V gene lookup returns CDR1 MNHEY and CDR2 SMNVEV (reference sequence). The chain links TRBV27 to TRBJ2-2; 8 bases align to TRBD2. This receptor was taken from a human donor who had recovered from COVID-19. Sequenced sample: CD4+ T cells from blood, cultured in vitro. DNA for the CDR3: TGTGCCAGCCGTGAAGCGGGAGAGGGAACCGGGGAGCTGTTTTTT. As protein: CASREAGEGTGELFF.